These 24 T cell receptor beta chains originate from one sample sequenced in a study of blood T cell repertoires in COVID-19. Repertoires were generated with immunoSEQ multiplex PCR, while TCRdb's copy carries only in-frame clones and drops some. The sample has about 49,000 clones; about 85% are singletons. The sample consisted of peripheral blood. The receptors come from a human donor in a cohort sampled during active COVID-19.

The CDR3 DNA sequence: TGCGCCAGCAGCCAAGGGACTAGCCCCAACAATGAGCAGTTCTTC. This translates into CASSQGTSPNNEQFF. The rearrangement uses TRBV4-1 and TRBJ2-1, with 8 bases aligning to TRBD2. Per the germline V gene, CDR1 is MGHRA and CDR2 is YSYEKL. The CDR3 runs to 15 residues. Germline trimming cut 1 base from V and 5 bases from J; bases unmatched to any gene: 4.

This chain joins TRBV19 and TRBJ2-2, with D unresolved. Deletions cut 5 bases from V and 1 base from J, with 8 bases between. Germline V lookup: CDR1 LNHDA, CDR2 SQIVND (reference sequence). This CDR3 comprises 14 residues. The CDR3: CASSASKNTGELFF. For the CDR3, the DNA is TGTGCCAGTAGTGCGTCAAAGAACACCGGGGAGCTGTTTTTT. The variable domain in full, with the rest retrieved from reference TRBV19 and TRBJ2-2, is DGGITQSPKYLFRKEGQNVTLSCEQNLNHDAMYWYRQDPGQGLRLIYYSQIVNDFQKGDIAEGYSVSREKKESFPLTVTSAQKNPTAFYLCASSASKNTGELFFGEGSRLTVL.

The genes are TRBV7-9 and TRBJ1-1; D ambiguous. The germline V and J ends were trimmed by 4 bases and 0 bases, with 6 bases remaining between them. CDR1 is SEHNR and CDR2 is FQNEAQ in the germline V gene (reference sequence). This CDR3 is built from 13 residues. CDR3 sequence: CASSSRVNTEAFF. CDR3 DNA sequence: TGTGCCAGCAGCTCGCGAGTGAACACTGAAGCTTTCTTT.

This clone was seen only once. The rearrangement joins TRBV19 to TRBJ1-1; 7 nucleotides match TRBD1. The CDR3 loop spans 13 amino acids. Trimming cost V 3 bases and J 6 bases; bases outside gene matches: 4. Per germline, CDR1 LNHDA and CDR2 SQIVND (reference sequence). CDR3 loop: CASSITGEAEAFF. The CDR3 DNA sequence: TGTGCCAGTAGTATCACAGGGGAAGCTGAAGCTTTCTTT.

V usage is TRBV5-1 and J usage is TRBJ2-6; D is ambiguous. Germline V CDR1 and CDR2: SGHRS, YFSETQ. The CDR3 is made up of 16 amino acids. V lost 3 bases to trimming and J lost 0 bases, with 10 bases between them. CDR3 protein: CASSSEQSSGANVLTF. In DNA form, the CDR3 reads TGCGCCAGCAGCTCCGAACAGAGCTCTGGGGCCAACGTCCTGACTTTC.

The V call is TRBV6-4, the J call TRBJ2-1, with TRBD2 as a possible D gene (5 bases). The CDR3 contains 15 residues. CDR1 is MRHNA and CDR2 is SNTAGT in the germline V gene. Trimming took 5 bases from V and 0 from J, leaving 11 bases between them. The CDR3 is CASSPREASYNEQFF. As DNA, the CDR3 is TGTGCCAGCAGTCCCCGGGAAGCCTCCTACAATGAGCAGTTCTTC.

V usage is TRBV30 and J usage is TRBJ1-1, with D unresolved. V lost 0 bases and J 4 bases, leaving 15 bases between the germline ends. Germline V gene sequence: CDR1 GTSNPN, CDR2 SVGIG (reference sequence). The CDR3 consists of 15 residues. The CDR3 loop reads CAWSVLSRRGTEAFF. The CDR3 DNA is TGTGCCTGGAGTGTACTGAGCCGTCGGGGCACTGAAGCTTTCTTT. The whole variable domain, remainder taken from reference TRBV30 and TRBJ1-1, is SQTIHQWPATLVQPVGSPLSLECTVEGTSNPNLYWYRQAAGRGLQLLFYSVGIGQISSEVPQNLSASRPQDRQFILSSKKLLLSDSGFYLCAWSVLSRRGTEAFFGQGTRLTVV.

V and J are TRBV11-2 and TRBJ2-2; 9 bases fit TRBD2. With 2 bases clipped from V and 7 bases from J, the junction kept 8 bases outside the gene matches. The CDR3 consists of 16 residues. The V gene's germline CDR1 is SGHAT and CDR2 FQNNGV. The chain's CDR3 is CASSLLASGIVGELFF. The CDR3 DNA is TGTGCCAGCAGCTTACTTGCTAGCGGGATTGTCGGGGAGCTGTTTTTT.

The chain joins TRBV6-5 to TRBJ1-1; no definite D call. With 4 bases removed from V and 1 base from J, the gap between germline ends came to 7 bases. CDR1 and CDR2 (germline): MNHEY, SVGAGI. There are 13 residues in the CDR3. As DNA, the CDR3 is TGTGCCAGCAGTTGGTGGAGGAACACTGAAGCTTTCTTT. This gives the protein CASSWWRNTEAFF.

This clone has just one count. The chain combines TRBV5-1 with TRBJ2-1; D is possibly TRBD1 (5 bases). The CDR3 is made up of 13 amino acids. Germline CDR1 SGHRS, CDR2 YFSETQ. V was pared by 4 bases and J by 10 bases, with 15 bases between. The CDR3 bases are TGCGCCAGCAGCCCGGACATAGGACGAGAGCAGTTCTTC. Its translation is CASSPDIGREQFF.

The gene calls are TRBV6-1 and TRBJ1-6; 8 bases agree with TRBD1. V shed 3 bases, J shed 7 bases, and the junction held 8 bases outside the gene matches. This CDR3 has 16 residues. Germline V gives CDR1 MNHNS, CDR2 SASEGT. The CDR3 loop reads CASSDGQGLQNSPLHF. CDR3 nucleotide sequence: TGTGCCAGCAGTGACGGACAGGGCCTGCAGAATTCACCCCTCCACTTT.

This clone was counted only a few times. The chain is built from TRBV3-1 (or the pseudogene TRBV3-2) and TRBJ1-5; D call uncertain. Germline V CDR1 and CDR2: LGHDT, YNNKEL (reference sequence). The V end was cut by 6 bases, the J end by 0 bases, with 6 bases between. The CDR3 consists of 13 residues. The CDR3, as DNA: TGTGCCAGCAGACTACATAGCAATCAGCCCCAGCATTTT. Residues: CASRLHSNQPQHF.

The chain recombines TRBV5-4 with TRBJ1-2, with D possibly being TRBD1 (5 bases). V shed 0 bases and J shed 3 bases, with 12 bases lying between them. Germline CDR1 is SGHNT and CDR2 is YYREEE (reference sequence). The CDR3 has 15 amino acids. As DNA, the CDR3 is TGTGCCAGCAGCTTGGCAGACGGGACTCACTATGGCTACACCTTC. Translating it yields CASSLADGTHYGYTF.

The chain uses TRBV6-5 and TRBJ2-7; weak D call: TRBD2 (6 bases). Trimming shortened V by 4 bases and J by 6 bases, and 13 bases separated the two germline ends. Germline loops: CDR1 MNHEY, CDR2 SVGAGI. This CDR3 spans 13 amino acids. DNA for the CDR3: TGTGCCAGCAGTTCATGGGGGAGGAGCGAGCAGTACTTC. It yields the protein CASSSWGRSEQYF.

The chain carries TRBV6-2 or TRBV6-3 and TRBJ1-2; no clear D. CDR1 MNHEY and CDR2 SVGEGT come from the germline V gene. Trimming pared 6 bases from V and 4 bases from J, leaving 15 bases between. CDR3 length equals 14 residues. For the CDR3, the DNA is TGTGCCAGCAGCACACCCGGGAACCCCTATGGCTACACCTTC. Translation: CASSTPGNPYGYTF.

V usage is TRBV6-5 and J usage is TRBJ1-3; TRBD1 might be the D (6 bases). The germline CDR1 and CDR2 sequences are MNHEY and SVGAGI. With 6 bases removed from V and 0 bases from J, the gap between germline ends came to 12 bases. The CDR3 runs to 15 residues. The DNA for the CDR3 is TGTGCCAGCAGACGACAGGCCGACTCTGGAAACACCATATATTTT. This translates into CASRRQADSGNTIYF.

This rearrangement joins TRBV6-1 to TRBJ1-6; a weak D match, TRBD1 (6 bases). The CDR3 extends over 16 amino acids. Germline V gives CDR1 MNHNS, CDR2 SASEGT. Deletions cut 4 bases from V and 4 bases from J, with 14 bases between. For the CDR3, the DNA is TGTGCCAGCAGTGGCGACGGGACAAAATATAATTCACCCCTCCACTTT. Protein product: CASSGDGTKYNSPLHF.

This clone has only one observation. This rearrangement joins TRBV2 to TRBJ2-3; 7 positions match TRBD2. CDR3 length: 14 amino acids. Germline-derived CDR1 and CDR2 are SNHLY and FYNNEI. J lost 2 bases, V lost 7 bases, and 6 bases had no gene match. CDR3 in amino acids: CASITGTNTDTQYF. CDR3 DNA: TGTGCCAGCATCACCGGGACTAACACAGATACGCAGTATTTT.

This clone was recorded once. The rearrangement joins TRBV5-6 to TRBJ2-7; the D gene is possibly TRBD2 (6 bases). The length of the CDR3 is 15 residues. CDR1 and CDR2 (germline): SGHDT, YYEEEE. V was pared by 1 base and J by 2 bases, with 13 bases between. This CDR3 reads CASSLFGTGAYEQYF. In DNA, the CDR3 is TGTGCCAGCAGCTTGTTTGGGACTGGCGCCTACGAGCAGTACTTC.

This clone was picked up one time. The gene calls are TRBV21-1 and TRBJ2-5; the table's D gene call, TRBD2, was not cross checked with the DNA. TRBV21-1 corresponds to a pseudogene. The CDR3 runs 17 residues. Here the CDR3 reads CASSKPDRGGVRETQYF. In DNA, the CDR3 is TGTGCCAGCAGCAAACCCGACCGGGGGGGGGTAAGGGAAACCCAGTACTTC.

The chain employs TRBV10-2 and TRBJ1-5; no firm D call. CDR3 length: 14 amino acids. Trimming took 4 bases from V and 6 from J, leaving 13 bases between them. The germline V gene encodes CDR1 WSHSY and CDR2 SAAADI. DNA for the CDR3: TGCGCCAGCAGTGGGAAGGGAGGCGGTCAGCCCCAGCATTTT. Protein sequence: CASSGKGGGQPQHF.

This chain links TRBV3-1 (or the pseudogene TRBV3-2) with TRBJ2-2; tentatively, D is TRBD1 (6 bases). This CDR3 has 15 amino acids. CDR1 is LGHDT and CDR2 is YNNKEL in the germline V gene (reference sequence). V lost 4 bases to trimming and J lost 3 bases, with 12 bases between them. CDR3 loop: CASSLDQGYTGELFF. The CDR3 DNA is TGTGCCAGCAGCCTAGATCAGGGGTACACCGGGGAGCTGTTTTTT.

This clone was recorded only once. This chain connects TRBV29-1 to TRBJ2-1; TRBD1 aligns across 9 bases. This CDR3 contains 14 residues. V lost 0 bases, J lost 7 bases, and 4 bases stayed unmatched. CDR1 is SQVTM and CDR2 is ANQGSEA in the germline V gene. CDR3 nucleotide sequence: TGCAGCGTTGAAGATCGGACAGGGGTAAATGAGCAGTTCTTC. Translation: CSVEDRTGVNEQFF.

The CDR3 is CASSKAPQPSGYTF. In DNA, the CDR3 is TGTGCCAGCAGCAAAGCGCCACAACCTTCGGGCTACACCTTC. J is TRBJ1-2 and V is TRBV21-1; the D segment call TRBD1 is taken from the table without a DNA check. TRBV21-1 is shown as a pseudogene. There are 14 residues in the CDR3.